The rows below give T cell receptor beta chains drawn from one sample of a study of cytomegalovirus exposure and HLA in healthy donors. Profiling relied on immunoSEQ multiplex PCR, and the TCRdb table lists in-frame clones only, not all of them. The sample table sets out some 110,000 clones. The specimen sequenced was PBMCs. The receptors were sampled from a young man in good health and CMV-seronegative. Each CDR3 is given with its conserved first and last residue. The D gene is left open where the match is weak.

V: TRBV7-9
J: TRBJ1-4
D: TRBD1
DNA: TGTGCCAGCAGCTCTCCGGGACAGGGGGCCCAAAATGAAAAACTGTTTTTT
CDR3: CASSSPGQGAQNEKLFF

V: TRBV7-9
J: TRBJ2-7
D: TRBD1
DNA: TGTGCCAGCAGCGACAACCGGGACAGGGGCTCCTACGAGCAGTACTTC
CDR3: CASSDNRDRGSYEQYF

V: TRBV10-3
J: TRBJ2-7
D: -
DNA: TGTGCCATCTCAGCAGGGGCTTACGAGCAGTACTTC
CDR3: CAISAGAYEQYF

V: TRBV7-9
J: TRBJ1-1
D: -
DNA: TGTGCCAGCAGCCCCTTTGCGATGAACACTGAAGCTTTCTTT
CDR3: CASSPFAMNTEAFF

V: TRBV11-2
J: TRBJ1-1
D: TRBD1
DNA: TGTGCCAGCAGAGCGAGGGGGCAGAACACTGAAGCTTTCTTT
CDR3: CASRARGQNTEAFF

V: TRBV27
J: TRBJ1-1
D: TRBD1
DNA: TGTGCCAGCAGTCCGATAACAGGGGCAGGGGAAGCTTTCTTT
CDR3: CASSPITGAGEAFF

V: TRBV5-8
J: TRBJ1-5
D: -
DNA: TGTGCCAGCAGGGCGGTCAATCAGCCCCAGCATTTT
CDR3: CASRAVNQPQHF

V: TRBV5-1
J: TRBJ2-7
D: -
DNA: TGCGCCAGCAGCCCTGCAAACGCGGTATCGTACGAGCAGTACTTC
CDR3: CASSPANAVSYEQYF

V: TRBV18
J: TRBJ2-5
D: -
DNA: TGTGCCAGCTCACCTACAGAAGAGACCCAGTACTTC
CDR3: CASSPTEETQYF

V: TRBV28
J: TRBJ2-7
D: TRBD2
DNA: TGTGCCAGCAGTTCCGGACTAGCGGGAGTCTACGAGCAGTACTTC
CDR3: CASSSGLAGVYEQYF

V: TRBV7-2
J: TRBJ2-2
D: -
DNA: TGTGCCAGCAGCCCGGGACAAACCGGGGAGCTGTTTTTT
CDR3: CASSPGQTGELFF

V: TRBV10-3
J: TRBJ2-5
D: TRBD2
DNA: TGTGCCATCAGTGTCCTTGGCGGGGGGCCTCAAGAGACCCAGTACTTC
CDR3: CAISVLGGGPQETQYF

V: TRBV5-1
J: TRBJ1-2
D: TRBD1
DNA: TGCGCCAGCAGCTGGGGGGACAGGCACGGCTATGGCTACACCTTC
CDR3: CASSWGDRHGYGYTF

V: TRBV9
J: TRBJ1-2
D: -
DNA: TGTGCCAGCAGCGTAGCTTACGCGGGGGGAAGGTCTAACTATGGCTACACCTTC
CDR3: CASSVAYAGGRSNYGYTF

V: TRBV9
J: TRBJ2-5
D: TRBD2
DNA: TGTGCCAGCACACGGGGGGGATATGTAGAGACCCAGTACTTC
CDR3: CASTRGGYVETQYF

V: TRBV6-1
J: TRBJ1-1
D: -
DNA: TGTGCCAGCAGTGCGAAATCATGGACAGCAATGAACACTGAAGCTTTCTTT
CDR3: CASSAKSWTAMNTEAFF

V: TRBV5-1
J: TRBJ2-5
D: -
DNA: TGCGCCAGCAGCTTGGCCCTGATCGGGGTGGGGTACCAAGAGACCCAGTACTTC
CDR3: CASSLALIGVGYQETQYF

V: TRBV6-5
J: TRBJ2-2
D: TRBD1
DNA: TGTGCCAGCAGTTATGGCAGGGGGCTCGGGGAGCTGTTTTTT
CDR3: CASSYGRGLGELFF

V: TRBV5-4
J: TRBJ2-7
D: TRBD2
DNA: TGTGCCAGCAGCGGGGGTAGCGGGATCTACGAGCAGTACTTC
CDR3: CASSGGSGIYEQYF

V: TRBV18
J: TRBJ2-5
D: -
DNA: TGTGCCAGCTCACCCCTACAGGGTATTCAAGAGACCCAGTACTTC
CDR3: CASSPLQGIQETQYF

V: TRBV5-4
J: TRBJ1-2
D: -
DNA: TGTGCCAGCAGCGGGGGGGGGACTCGGACCACTATAACCTATGGCTACACCTTC
CDR3: CASSGGGTRTTITYGYTF

V: TRBV4-1
J: TRBJ2-7
D: -
DNA: TGCGCCAGCAGCCAAGTTCCCGCGTCCTACGAGCAGTACTTC
CDR3: CASSQVPASYEQYF

V: TRBV7-9
J: TRBJ2-7
D: -
DNA: TGTGCCAGCAGCTCAAGGGACTCCTCTGACGAGCAGTACTTC
CDR3: CASSSRDSSDEQYF

V: TRBV6-5
J: TRBJ1-1
D: -
DNA: TGTGCCAGCAGTTACGAGGCTACAGGGGAAGCTTTCTTT
CDR3: CASSYEATGEAFF

V: TRBV7-9
J: TRBJ1-4
D: TRBD1
DNA: TGTGCCAGCAGCTTACGCCAAGGGACAGCTCAACGACGACGCCCTTTT
CDR3: CASSLRQGTAQRRRPF

V: TRBV18
J: TRBJ1-5
D: -
DNA: TGTGCCAGCTCACCAAAGGGAGTCGAACAGCCCCAGCATTTT
CDR3: CASSPKGVEQPQHF

V: TRBV10-3
J: TRBJ2-7
D: TRBD1
DNA: TGTGCCATCAGAAAACAGGGGGCCGATCACGAGCAGTACTTC
CDR3: CAIRKQGADHEQYF

V: TRBV4-1
J: TRBJ2-1
D: -
DNA: TGCGCCAGCAGCCCCGGACTGGGGGCGAAGGCCGACAATGAGCAGTTCTTC
CDR3: CASSPGLGAKADNEQFF

V: TRBV25-1
J: TRBJ1-1
D: -
DNA: TGTGCCAGCAGCCTAACAGGTCTTGGGGAAGCTTTCTTT
CDR3: CASSLTGLGEAFF

V: TRBV19
J: TRBJ2-3
D: -
DNA: TGTGCCAGTTCCCAGGATCGACACTCGAGCACAGATACGCAGTATTTT
CDR3: CASSQDRHSSTDTQYF

V: TRBV7-6
J: TRBJ1-6
D: -
DNA: TGTGCCAGCAGCCCAAAGCCCCCTGTCGGGGTCTATAATTCACCCCTCCACTTT
CDR3: CASSPKPPVGVYNSPLHF

V: TRBV28
J: TRBJ1-2
D: -
DNA: TGTGCCAGCAGTTCCAATCCTCTATATGGCTACACCTTC
CDR3: CASSSNPLYGYTF

V: TRBV5-1
J: TRBJ2-7
D: -
DNA: TGCGCCAGCAGCTTGAGGGCGACAGACTACGAGCAGTACTTC
CDR3: CASSLRATDYEQYF

V: TRBV5-1
J: TRBJ2-3
D: TRBD2
DNA: TGCGCCAGCGAGAGCGGGGGGGCCGGGGATACGCAGTATTTT
CDR3: CASESGGAGDTQYF

V: TRBV7-2
J: TRBJ2-7
D: -
DNA: TGTGCCAGCAGCCGGAGCTCCTACGAGCAGTACTTC
CDR3: CASSRSSYEQYF

V: TRBV5-1
J: TRBJ1-3
D: -
DNA: TGCGCCAGCAAAGACAGTCAAAGAAACACCATATATTTT
CDR3: CASKDSQRNTIYF

V: TRBV27
J: TRBJ2-7
D: TRBD2
DNA: TGTGCCAGCAGTCTAAGGGAACTAGCGGCCGAGCAGTACTTC
CDR3: CASSLRELAAEQYF

V: TRBV5-6
J: TRBJ1-2
D: TRBD1
DNA: TGTGCCAGCAGCGCAGTGACAGGGGAGATTTCCATCTATGGCTACACCTTC
CDR3: CASSAVTGEISIYGYTF

V: TRBV5-6
J: TRBJ2-3
D: -
DNA: TGTGCCAGCAGCTTGGCCCGAGATACGCAGTATTTT
CDR3: CASSLARDTQYF

V: TRBV27
J: TRBJ1-1
D: -
DNA: TGTGCCAGCAGTTCATACGAACTGGGGGGCACTGAAGCTTTCTTT
CDR3: CASSSYELGGTEAFF

V: TRBV4-2
J: TRBJ1-2
D: TRBD1
DNA: TGTGCCAGCAGCCAAGAGGAGGGGGCCCAGGATGGCTACACCTTC
CDR3: CASSQEEGAQDGYTF

V: TRBV28
J: TRBJ1-4
D: -
DNA: TGTGCCAGCAGTTTATCCTTACAGGGATTAAAACTGTTTTTT
CDR3: CASSLSLQGLKLFF

V: TRBV28
J: TRBJ2-3
D: -
DNA: TGTGCCAGCATACGAACAGGGTTAAGCACAGATACGCAGTATTTT
CDR3: CASIRTGLSTDTQYF

V: TRBV6-4
J: TRBJ2-3
D: TRBD2
DNA: TGTGCCAGCAGTGACTCGGTAGCGGGAGGCACAGATACGCAGTATTTT
CDR3: CASSDSVAGGTDTQYF